This T cell receptor beta chain came from a study of beta chain features in type 1 diabetes. The length of the CDR3 is 16 residues. Germline V gene sequence: CDR1 SGHNT, CDR2 YYREEE (reference sequence). V lost 4 bases, J lost 4 bases, and 7 bases stayed unmatched. Sequencing targeted expressed TCRB transcripts, as all isolated RNA had been reverse transcribed. Naive, central memory and regulatory T cell samples averaged about 3.57 million reads. Method: immunoSEQ multiplex PCR; TCRdb's copy keeps in-frame clones and lacks some. This sample has 810,000 or so clones, with around a sixth found just once.

The TCR comes from a woman between 18 and 29 years old in good health. The specimen sequenced was naive CD4+ T cells from blood. This chain links TRBV5-4 with TRBJ2-3; 12 positions match TRBD2. CDR3 bases: TGTGCCAGCAGCATAGGACTAGCGGGAATCGCAGATACGCAGTATTTT. This codes for CASSIGLAGIADTQYF.